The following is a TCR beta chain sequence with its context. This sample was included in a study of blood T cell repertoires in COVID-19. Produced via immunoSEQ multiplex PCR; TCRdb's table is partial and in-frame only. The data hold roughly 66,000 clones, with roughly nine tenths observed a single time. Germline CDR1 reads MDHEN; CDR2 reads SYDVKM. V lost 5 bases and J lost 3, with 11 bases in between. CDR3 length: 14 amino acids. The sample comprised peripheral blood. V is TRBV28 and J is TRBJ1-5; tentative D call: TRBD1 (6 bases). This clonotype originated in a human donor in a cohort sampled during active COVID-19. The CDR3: CASSQQGINQPQHF. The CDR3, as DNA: TGTGCCAGCAGTCAACAGGGTATCAATCAGCCCCAGCATTTT.